The 22 T cell receptor beta chains given below trace back to one sample, sequenced in a study of T cell repertoires in cytomegalovirus infection. These receptors have no known antigen. TCRdb reprocessed the reads with MiXCR, giving one entry per CDR3 protein. Of about 830,000 distinct CDR3 sequences listed, around a third are singletons. The source material was cultured CD8+ T cells from PBMCs, sampled from culture after CMV antigen stimulation. These receptors were taken from a human donor in good health (CMV status not recorded). Some clones in this sample may be carry-over from other donors' samples.

This clonotype was seen only a few times. The rearrangement links TRBV6-6 to TRBJ1-1, with 8 bases fitting TRBD1. The CDR3 sequence is 17 residues long. Germline trimming cut 4 bases from V and 2 bases from J; bases unmatched to any gene: 12. Germline CDR1 MNHNY, CDR2 SVGAGI (reference sequence). The CDR3 spells CASSSGLDRGYNTEAFF. DNA of the CDR3: TGTGCCAGCAGTTCCGGCCTTGACAGGGGATATAACACTGAAGCTTTCTTT.

This clonotype has just one count. It may be a read error: a sequence one base away is much more abundant. The rearrangement uses TRBV7-2 and TRBJ1-1; D possibly corresponds to TRBD1 (6 bases). V was shortened by 4 bases and J by 0 bases, with 18 bases between the two germline ends. The CDR3 consists of 17 residues. The germline V gene has CDR1 SGHTA and CDR2 FQGNSA. The CDR3 DNA is TGTGCCAGCAGCTGGGAGGGACGGGGGGCGATGAACACTGAAGCTTTCTTT. Translated, it gives CASSWEGRGAMNTEAFF.

The chain joins TRBV5-1 to TRBJ1-4; 12 nucleotides line up with TRBD1. This CDR3 comprises 18 residues. CDR1 and CDR2 (germline): SGHRS, YFSETQ. V was pared by 3 bases and J by 2 bases, with 8 bases of the junction left unmatched. CDR3 sequence reads: CASSSPPGQGATNEKLFF. As DNA, the CDR3 is TGCGCCAGCAGCTCTCCTCCGGGACAGGGGGCTACTAATGAAAAACTGTTTTTT.

This clonotype has only a few counts. The J gene is TRBJ1-1, the V gene TRBV20-1; 7 bases line up with TRBD1. The CDR3 covers 12 residues. The V segment lost 6 bases and the J segment 6 bases; nucleotides outside the gene matches: 7. The germline gives CDR1 DFQATT, CDR2 SNEGSKA (reference sequence). The CDR3 bases are TGCAGTGCGGAACATGACAGGGCTGAAGCTTTCTTT. Its protein is CSAEHDRAEAFF.

This clonotype came up many times. This rearrangement joins TRBV6-5 to TRBJ2-6; a possible D gene is TRBD1 (7 bases). CDR3 length equals 16 residues. Looked up from germline, CDR1 is MNHEY and CDR2 is SVGAGI. With 5 bases removed from V and 2 bases from J, the gap between germline ends came to 13 bases. The CDR3 protein is CASSGGTDTGANVLTF. For the CDR3, the DNA is TGTGCCAGCAGTGGCGGGACAGACACTGGGGCCAACGTCCTGACTTTC.

Concerning this clonotype: It is unclear where the CDR3 begins or ends on the DNA, so no DNA is shown, and the CDR3 is as TCRdb lists it. CDR3 region: CASSSSGFQETQYF. This chain joins TRBV12-3 or TRBV12-4 and TRBJ2-5. The CDR3 has 14 residues if both end residues are counted.

The chain couples TRBV7-6 to TRBJ2-2, with 11 bases identical to TRBD2. The CDR3 totals 16 residues. V lost 2 bases, J lost 4 bases, and 3 bases stayed unmatched. CDR1 SGHVS and CDR2 FNYEAQ come from the germline V gene. Written as DNA, the CDR3 is TGTGCCAGCAGCTTATCACTAGCGGGGGCCACCGGGGAGCTGTTTTTT. Its protein is CASSLSLAGATGELFF.

This clonotype occurred a few times. The chain is built from TRBV6-1 and TRBJ2-1; tentatively, D is TRBD1 (6 bases). CDR1 is MNHNS and CDR2 is SASEGT in the germline V gene. This CDR3 comprises 16 residues. Trimming removed 6 bases from V and 9 bases from J, with 24 bases in between. The CDR3 here is CASSSRPGTRRGEQFF. CDR3 DNA: TGTGCCAGCAGCTCACGTCCCGGGACACGAAGGGGTGAGCAGTTCTTC.

This clonotype was observed a handful of times. The V gene is TRBV7-6, the J gene TRBJ1-1; D gene uncertain. Germline loops: CDR1 SGHVS, CDR2 FNYEAQ. The CDR3 totals 15 residues. V was pared by 5 bases and J by 1 base, with 14 bases between. CDR3 sequence reads: CASSNRPTRNTEAFF. CDR3 coding DNA: TGTGCCAGCAGCAACCGGCCGACGAGGAACACTGAAGCTTTCTTT.

The chain joins TRBV19 to TRBJ2-7, with a possible D match to TRBD2 (5 bases). The CDR3 length is 13 residues. Germline lookup yields CDR1 LNHDA and CDR2 SQIVND (reference sequence). Between the trimmed V and J ends, which lost 2 bases and 11 bases, there was a span of 16 bases. The DNA of the CDR3 is TGTGCCAGTAGTATAAGTAGCGCCGCTTTCGAGTACTTC. It yields the protein CASSISSAAFEYF.

This clonotype was observed a few times. The chain couples TRBV12-3 or TRBV12-4 to TRBJ2-7, with D unresolved. The CDR3 covers 11 residues. The germline V and J ends were trimmed by 6 bases and 6 bases, with 9 bases remaining between them. The CDR3 sequence is CASSRACEQYV. The CDR3, as DNA: TGTGCCAGCAGCCGAGCTTGCGAGCAGTACGTC.

This clonotype was seen repeatedly, ten times or more. The chain links TRBV7-8 to TRBJ1-1, with a weak D call TRBD1 (6 bases). The CDR3 sequence is 14 residues long. V shed 6 bases and J shed 3 bases, with 14 bases lying between them. Germline CDR1 SGHVS, CDR2 FQNEAQ. The CDR3 loop reads CASRLQGRDTEAFF. CDR3 coding DNA: TGTGCCAGCAGGTTACAGGGCAGGGACACTGAAGCTTTCTTT.

In DNA, the CDR3 is TGTGCCAGCAGTTACGGACGGGACTACGCCGAGCAGTACGTC. Residues: CASSYGRDYAEQYV. This rearrangement joins TRBV6-2 or TRBV6-3 to TRBJ2-7, with 7 bases lining up with TRBD2. This CDR3 has 14 amino acids. The trim removed 2 bases at V and 6 bases at J, leaving 7 bases unmatched. Germline assignment: CDR1 MNHEY and CDR2 SVGEGT.

This clonotype occurred a few times. The chain joins TRBV4-1 to TRBJ1-4; D is uncertain. Germline V gene lookup returns CDR1 MGHRA and CDR2 YSYEKL. The CDR3 has 13 amino acids. Trimming pared 4 bases from V and 6 bases from J, leaving 9 bases between. In DNA form, the CDR3 reads TGCGCCAGCAGCCTAGAGATCGATGAAAAACTGTTTTTT. Protein sequence: CASSLEIDEKLFF.

This chain connects TRBV6-2 or TRBV6-3 to TRBJ1-1, with 7 nucleotides matching TRBD1. The junction had 9 bases not matched to a gene; V was cut back by 6 bases and J by 5 bases. Germline CDR1 reads MNHEY; CDR2 reads SVGEGT. This CDR3 is 14 amino acids long. The DNA of the CDR3 is TGTGCCAGCAGCGGGGACAGCCTTTTTACTGAAGCTTTCTTT. This gives the protein CASSGDSLFTEAFF.

This clonotype was detected a few times. The chain has TRBV20-1 and TRBJ1-2; the D gene is possibly TRBD1 (6 bases). This CDR3 is 13 amino acids long. From germline, CDR1 is DFQATT and CDR2 SNEGSKA (reference sequence). With 3 bases removed from V and 3 bases from J, the gap between germline ends came to 11 bases. The CDR3 is CSARDREDYGYTF. The CDR3 bases are TGCAGTGCTAGGGACAGAGAGGACTATGGCTACACCTTC.

The rearrangement links TRBV11-2 to TRBJ1-6; D perhaps matches TRBD1 (6 bases). The CDR3 runs 17 residues. The germline V and J ends were trimmed by 4 bases and 0 bases, with 13 bases remaining between them. Germline CDR1 reads SGHAT; CDR2 reads FQNNGV. For the CDR3, the DNA is TGTGCCAGCAGCTCGTGGACAGCTAGCTCCTATAATTCACCCCTCCACTTT. It yields the protein CASSSWTASSYNSPLHF. Full variable domain (rest looked up from reference TRBV11-2 and TRBJ1-6): EAGVAQSPRYKIIEKRQSVAFWCNPISGHATLYWYQQILGQGPKLLIQFQNNGVVDDSQLPKDRFSAERLKGVDSTLKIQPAKLEDSAVYLCASSSWTASSYNSPLHFGNGTRLTVT.

This clonotype was counted only a few times. The chain joins TRBV11-2 to TRBJ1-1; no clear D gene. The V gene lost 1 base and the J gene lost 0 bases, with 9 bases spanning the gap. This CDR3 is built from 15 residues. Germline assignment: CDR1 SGHAT and CDR2 FQNNGV. This CDR3 is CASSLGIQLNTEAFF. DNA of the CDR3: TGTGCCAGCAGCTTAGGGATTCAGTTGAACACTGAAGCTTTCTTT.

The chain couples TRBV19 to TRBJ2-7; D unresolved. The germline V gene encodes CDR1 LNHDA and CDR2 SQIVND (reference sequence). V was clipped by 1 base and J by 2 bases, with 12 bases between them. This CDR3 is 15 amino acids long. CDR3 residues: CASSIGTFGPYEQYF. CDR3 nucleotides: TGTGCCAGTAGTATAGGGACCTTCGGGCCCTACGAGCAGTACTTC.

This clonotype was picked up a small number of times. The rearrangement uses TRBV5-6 and TRBJ2-7, with D perhaps being TRBD1 or TRBD2 (5 bases each). V lost 4 bases, J lost 2 bases, and 22 bases lay in between. CDR1 SGHDT and CDR2 YYEEEE come from the germline V gene. The CDR3 is made up of 17 amino acids. The CDR3 loop reads CASSVEVGPDPPYEQYF. The CDR3 DNA sequence: TGTGCCAGCAGCGTGGAGGTGGGACCGGATCCCCCCTACGAGCAGTACTTC.

This clonotype showed up just a few times. The chain links TRBV11-3 to TRBJ1-2; D may be TRBD1 (5 bases). Per the germline V gene, CDR1 is SGHNT and CDR2 is YENEEA. CDR3 length equals 15 residues. V shed 5 bases and J shed 4 bases, with 17 bases lying between them. The CDR3 sequence: CASSPGGGTPYGYTF. The DNA for the CDR3 is TGTGCCAGCAGCCCCGGGGGAGGGACCCCCTATGGCTACACCTTC.

In this sample, this clonotype turned up many times. The chain has TRBV7-6 and TRBJ2-1; D not certain. The CDR3 runs to 15 residues. The V end was cut by 4 bases, the J end by 0 bases, with 10 bases between. Germline-derived CDR1 and CDR2 are SGHVS and FNYEAQ. The CDR3 loop reads CASSSISSSYNEQFF. The CDR3 coding sequence is TGTGCCAGCAGCTCGATTTCGAGCTCCTACAATGAGCAGTTCTTC.